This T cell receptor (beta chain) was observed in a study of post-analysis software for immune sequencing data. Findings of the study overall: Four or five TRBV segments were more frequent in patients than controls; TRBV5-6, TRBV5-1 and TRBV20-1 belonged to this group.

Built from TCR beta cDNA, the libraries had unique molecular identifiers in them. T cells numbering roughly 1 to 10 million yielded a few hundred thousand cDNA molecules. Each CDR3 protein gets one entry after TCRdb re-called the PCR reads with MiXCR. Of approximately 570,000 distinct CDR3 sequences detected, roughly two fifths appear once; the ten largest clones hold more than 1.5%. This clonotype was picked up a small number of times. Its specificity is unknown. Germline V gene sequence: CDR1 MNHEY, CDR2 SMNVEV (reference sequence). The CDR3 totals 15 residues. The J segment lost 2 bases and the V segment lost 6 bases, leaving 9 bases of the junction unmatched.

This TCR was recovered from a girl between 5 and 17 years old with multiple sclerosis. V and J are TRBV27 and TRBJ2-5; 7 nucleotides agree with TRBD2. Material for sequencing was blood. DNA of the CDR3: TGTGCCAGCAGGATGCGTGGACTAGGGCAAGAGACCCAGTACTTC. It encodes CASRMRGLGQETQYF.